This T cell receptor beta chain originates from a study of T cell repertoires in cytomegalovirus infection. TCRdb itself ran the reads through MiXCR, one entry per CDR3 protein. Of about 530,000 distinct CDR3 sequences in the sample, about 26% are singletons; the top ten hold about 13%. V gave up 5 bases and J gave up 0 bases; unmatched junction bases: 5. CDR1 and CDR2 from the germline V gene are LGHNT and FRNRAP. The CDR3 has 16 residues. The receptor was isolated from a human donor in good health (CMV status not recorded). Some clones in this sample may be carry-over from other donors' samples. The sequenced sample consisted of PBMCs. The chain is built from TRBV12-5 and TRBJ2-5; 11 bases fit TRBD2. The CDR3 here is CASGLSGRDYQETQYF. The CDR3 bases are TGTGCTAGTGGTCTTAGCGGGAGGGACTACCAAGAGACCCAGTACTTC.